The sequence of this T cell receptor (beta chain) was determined in a study of T cells in Graves' hyperthyroidism and ophthalmopathy. Overall study: Before treatment of any kind, peripheral blood was taken at initial diagnosis. Findings and caveats of the study: Most thyroid clonotypes with frequency above 0.001 were detected in blood.

RNA transcripts were the template for amplifying TCR beta CDR3 regions. In the first-round RT-PCR of the TCR CDR3, the HTBI primer set was used. TCRdb used MiXCR to reprocess the multiplex PCR reads, holding one entry per CDR3 protein. The data contain some 740,000 distinct CDR3 sequences, 11% to 15% of them singletons. This clonotype was observed many times. What it recognizes is unknown. Graves' hyperthyroidism is called stable when ophthalmopathy does not progress within 18 months. Patients aged 18 to 65 had newly diagnosed hyperthyroidism that had lasted under 2 months. This CDR3 region has 15 residues. Looked up from germline, CDR1 is GTSNPN and CDR2 is SVGIG (reference sequence). V lost 0 bases and J lost 9, with 18 bases in between.

Source material: blood. The sequence derives from a woman aged 18-29 years with Graves' hyperthyroidism. The chain joins TRBV30 to TRBJ2-1, with D maybe TRBD2 (6 bases). The CDR3 reads CAWSVGAGPSGEQFF. In DNA form, the CDR3 reads TGTGCCTGGAGTGTAGGGGCGGGACCCTCGGGTGAGCAGTTCTTC.